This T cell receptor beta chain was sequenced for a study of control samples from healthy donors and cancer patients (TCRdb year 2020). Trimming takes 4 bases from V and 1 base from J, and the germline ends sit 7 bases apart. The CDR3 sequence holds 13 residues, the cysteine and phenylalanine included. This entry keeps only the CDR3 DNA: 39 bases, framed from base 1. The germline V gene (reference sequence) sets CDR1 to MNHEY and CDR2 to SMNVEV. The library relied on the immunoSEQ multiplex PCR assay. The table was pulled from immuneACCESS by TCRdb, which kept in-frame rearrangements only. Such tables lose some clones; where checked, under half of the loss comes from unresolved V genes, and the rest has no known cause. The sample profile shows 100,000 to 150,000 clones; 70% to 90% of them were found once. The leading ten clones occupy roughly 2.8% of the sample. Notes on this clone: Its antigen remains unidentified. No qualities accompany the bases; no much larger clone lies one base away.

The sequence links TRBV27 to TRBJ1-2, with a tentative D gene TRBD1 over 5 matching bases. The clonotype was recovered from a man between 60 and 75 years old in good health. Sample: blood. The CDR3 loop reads CASSWGLNYGYTF. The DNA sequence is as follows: TGTGCCAGCAGTTGGGGCCTTAACTATGGCTACACCTTC.